Listed below are T cell receptor beta chains from one sample, sequenced in a study of T cell repertoires in urothelial bladder cancer. Clones were sequenced by immunoSEQ multiplex PCR, and TCRdb holds only the in-frame ones, with some missing. The sample records fewer than 450 clones, roughly two thirds being singletons. What was sequenced was tumor-infiltrating cells from bladder cancer. These receptors were collected from a human donor with urothelial carcinoma. The CDR3 runs from the conserved cysteine through the conserved F or W. The size of a clone is reported for some rows only, either as once, few or many, or as a class for expanded clones.

abundance	len	v_gene	j_gene	CDR3aa
-	14	TRBV6-6	TRBJ1-5	CASSWDIRNQPQHF
few	14	TRBV28	TRBJ2-3	CASSLGGPTDTQYF
-	14	TRBV2	TRBJ2-3	CASSSQGGTDTQYF
-	17	TRBV21-1	TRBJ2-4	CASSRQLLQQRKNIQYF
-	13	TRBV19	TRBJ1-5	CASSMGGGQPQHF
-	11	TRBV25-1	TRBJ2-4	CASSDGTDQYF
-	16	TRBV5-1	TRBJ2-2	CASSLPGTPNTGELFF
-	16	TRBV5-5	TRBJ2-7	CASSFGLSTGSYEQYF
-	13	TRBV19	TRBJ1-1	CASSIELNTEAFF
-	13	TRBV7-2	TRBJ2-3	CASSLQATDTQYF
-	17	TRBV6-1	TRBJ2-3	CASSEPRTSGTTDTQYF
-	17	TRBV6-1	TRBJ2-2	CASSEYVTGQNTGELFF
-	13	TRBV18	TRBJ1-3	CASSRDIGNTIYF
-	13	TRBV7-9	TRBJ1-2	CASSLAAGDGYTF
few	12	TRBV2	TRBJ1-5	CASKGDGQPQHF
-	16	TRBV27	TRBJ2-3	CASSRRLADSTDTQYF
-	14	TRBV2	TRBJ1-1	CASRGGTGYTEAFF
-	11	TRBV29-1	TRBJ1-2	CSVGESYGYTF